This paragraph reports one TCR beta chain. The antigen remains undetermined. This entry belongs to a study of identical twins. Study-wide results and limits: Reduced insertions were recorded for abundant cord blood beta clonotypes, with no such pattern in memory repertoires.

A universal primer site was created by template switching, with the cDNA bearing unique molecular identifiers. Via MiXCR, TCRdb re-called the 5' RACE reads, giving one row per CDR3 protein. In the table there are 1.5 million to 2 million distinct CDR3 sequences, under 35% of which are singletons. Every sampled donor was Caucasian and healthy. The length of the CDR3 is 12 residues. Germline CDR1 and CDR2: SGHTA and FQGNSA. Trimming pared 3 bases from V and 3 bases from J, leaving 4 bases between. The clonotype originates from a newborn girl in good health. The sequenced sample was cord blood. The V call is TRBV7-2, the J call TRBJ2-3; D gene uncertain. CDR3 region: CTSSFITDTQYF. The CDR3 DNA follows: TGTACCAGCAGCTTCATTACAGATACGCAGTATTTT.